A selection of T cell receptor beta chains follows, all from one sample in a study of blood T cell repertoires in COVID-19. The method was immunoSEQ multiplex PCR; TCRdb's version includes in-frame clones alone and lacks a portion of them. This table has about 440,000 clones, about 89% appearing once. Input material: peripheral blood. These receptors were collected from a woman in her 30s with acute or convalescent COVID-19. The CDR3 runs from the conserved cysteine through the conserved F or W. D genes are given only for firm matches. Clone sizes are given selectively: once, few, many, or a class where the clone is expanded.

clone_size | j_call | d_call | v_call | cdr3_nt | cdr3_aa
NA | TRBJ1-6 | NA | TRBV4-1 | TGCGCCAGCAGCCAAGTGCAGGGCTCCTATAATTCACCCCTCCACTTT | CASSQVQGSYNSPLHF
NA | TRBJ2-7 | NA | TRBV11-2 | TGTGCCAGCAGCTTAGTCGGTCAGGCTTACGAGCAGTACTTC | CASSLVGQAYEQYF
NA | TRBJ1-2 | NA | TRBV10-3 | TGTGCCATCAGCGATTTGAGGGGGTATGGCTACACCTTC | CAISDLRGYGYTF
NA | TRBJ2-5 | NA | TRBV12-5 | TGTGCTAGTAGGGGGATAGAGACCCAGTACTTC | CASRGIETQYF
few | TRBJ1-5 | NA | TRBV4-1 | TGCGCCAGCAGCCAAGAACAGTATAGCAATCAGCCCCAGCATTTT | CASSQEQYSNQPQHF
NA | TRBJ2-7 | TRBD2 | TRBV28 | TGTGCCAGCAGTATACAGACTAGCGGGTCTAACGAGCAGTACTTC | CASSIQTSGSNEQYF
NA | TRBJ2-3 | NA | TRBV21-1 | TGTGCCAGCAGCAAATTGGACGCGCGGGGGGAAACAGATACGCAGTATTTT | CASSKLDARGETDTQYF
NA | TRBJ1-3 | NA | TRBV5-5 | TGTGCCAGCAGCTTGGTTACGGTGGGAAACACCATATATTTT | CASSLVTVGNTIYF
NA | TRBJ2-1 | TRBD2 | TRBV29-1 | TGCAGCGTGACCGATAGCGGGGGTAACAATGAGCAGTTCTTC | CSVTDSGGNNEQFF
NA | TRBJ2-3 | TRBD1 | TRBV2 | TGTGCCAGCGGAAAGCCGGGACAGGCCAGCACAGATACGCAGTATTTT | CASGKPGQASTDTQYF
NA | TRBJ2-1 | NA | TRBV7-3 | TGTGCCAGCAGCCAGACAGTCTACAATGAGCAGTTCTTC | CASSQTVYNEQFF
NA | TRBJ2-1 | NA | TRBV27 | TGTGCCAGCAGTACAGACACAGGGTACGGCAATGAGCAGTTCTTC | CASSTDTGYGNEQFF
NA | TRBJ1-4 | TRBD1 | TRBV5-4 | TGTGCCAGCAGCTTAACAGGGGGCGATGAAAAACTGTTTTTT | CASSLTGGDEKLFF
NA | TRBJ2-5 | TRBD1 | TRBV2 | TGTGCCAGCAGTCGAGACAGGGAAGAGACCCAGTACTTC | CASSRDREETQYF
NA | TRBJ2-7 | NA | TRBV5-4 | TGTGCCAGCAGCTTGGGACTGCACTACGAGCAGTACTTC | CASSLGLHYEQYF
NA | TRBJ2-7 | TRBD2 | TRBV3-1/TRBV3-2 | TGTGCCAGCAGCCCCGCTCCAGCGGGGGGGCTGGAGCAGTACTTC | CASSPAPAGGLEQYF
NA | TRBJ2-1 | NA | TRBV2 | TGTGCCAGCACGTCGGGGGAGCCGAATGAGCAGTTCTTC | CASTSGEPNEQFF